A selection of T cell receptor beta chains follows, all from one sample in a study of T-cell memory formation after mild COVID-19. TCRdb itself ran the 5' RACE reads through MiXCR, one entry per CDR3 protein. The table has just over 300,000 distinct CDR3 sequences, roughly 21% seen once. Sequencing input: PBMCs or a T cell subset sorted from them (not recorded which). These receptors were taken from a young man who had mild COVID-19 (a few samples of this study predate the infection). Cell type and time point are not known. Each CDR3 is given with its conserved first and last residue. A D gene is named only where the DNA matches it firmly. Part of the rows lack a size; the others show once, few, many or a class for expanded clones.

CDR3 DNA: TGCGCCAGCAGCGTGCCGGGGGGCAACTACAATGAGCAGTTCTTC; CDR3 protein: CASSVPGGNYNEQFF; V gene: TRBV5-1; D gene: NA; clone size: NA; J gene: TRBJ2-1
CDR3 DNA: TGTGCCATCAGTGAGATGACACCCTCGGTGGACGAGCAGTACTTC; CDR3 protein: CAISEMTPSVDEQYF; V gene: TRBV10-3; D gene: NA; clone size: few; J gene: TRBJ2-7
CDR3 DNA: TGCGCCAGCAGCTTGGGACAGCTCTCCTACAATGAGCAGTTCTTC; CDR3 protein: CASSLGQLSYNEQFF; V gene: TRBV5-1; D gene: NA; clone size: few; J gene: TRBJ2-1
CDR3 DNA: TGCGCCAGCAGCCATTCCGGGACGAATAAAGAGACCCAGTACTTC; CDR3 protein: CASSHSGTNKETQYF; V gene: TRBV4-3; D gene: NA; clone size: once; J gene: TRBJ2-5
CDR3 DNA: TGTGCCAGCAGTTACGTTGGGACAGGGACGTTAGGCTATGGCTACACCTTC; CDR3 protein: CASSYVGTGTLGYGYTF; V gene: TRBV6-5; D gene: TRBD1; clone size: NA; J gene: TRBJ1-2
CDR3 DNA: TGCGCCAGCAGCCAACCAGGGGTTGGAGAGACCCAGTACTTC; CDR3 protein: CASSQPGVGETQYF; V gene: TRBV4-1; D gene: NA; clone size: NA; J gene: TRBJ2-5
CDR3 DNA: TGCGCCAGCAGTCAAAAGATTACGAACACCGGGGAGCTGTTTTTT; CDR3 protein: CASSQKITNTGELFF; V gene: TRBV23-1; D gene: NA; clone size: NA; J gene: TRBJ2-2
CDR3 DNA: TGTGCCAGCAGCCAAGATAGGGGTTGGGGGCCCGTGGAGACCCAGTACTTC; CDR3 protein: CASSQDRGWGPVETQYF; V gene: TRBV4-2; D gene: NA; clone size: NA; J gene: TRBJ2-5
CDR3 DNA: TGTGCCAGCAGCTCGACTAGCGGATCATCCTACAATGAGCAGTTCTTC; CDR3 protein: CASSSTSGSSYNEQFF; V gene: TRBV7-3; D gene: TRBD2; clone size: many; J gene: TRBJ2-1
CDR3 DNA: TGTGCCAACCACAGGGCGGAGAACACTGAAGCTTTCTTT; CDR3 protein: CANHRAENTEAFF; V gene: TRBV7-9; D gene: NA; clone size: NA; J gene: TRBJ1-1
CDR3 DNA: TGTGCCAGCAGCGTACGAGGACTAGGACCAGATACGCAGTATTTT; CDR3 protein: CASSVRGLGPDTQYF; V gene: TRBV9; D gene: TRBD2; clone size: NA; J gene: TRBJ2-3
CDR3 DNA: TGCGCCAGCAGCAGGGGGCCGGATTCCTATGGCTACACCTTC; CDR3 protein: CASSRGPDSYGYTF; V gene: TRBV5-1; D gene: TRBD1; clone size: NA; J gene: TRBJ1-2
CDR3 DNA: TGTGCCAGCAGCACCGGAGCACTAGCGGGTGTCGATGAGCAGTTCTTC; CDR3 protein: CASSTGALAGVDEQFF; V gene: TRBV5-4; D gene: TRBD2; clone size: NA; J gene: TRBJ2-1
CDR3 DNA: TGTGCCACCAGCATTGCGGCAGGTACAGATACGCAGTATTTT; CDR3 protein: CATSIAAGTDTQYF; V gene: TRBV15; D gene: NA; clone size: few; J gene: TRBJ2-3
CDR3 DNA: TGTGCCAGCAGCCCGGGACAGGCAGAGACCCAGTACTTC; CDR3 protein: CASSPGQAETQYF; V gene: TRBV7-2; D gene: TRBD1; clone size: few; J gene: TRBJ2-5
CDR3 DNA: TGTGCCAGCAGTCTTCCGCTGGGGGGGAACACTGAAGCTTTCTTT; CDR3 protein: CASSLPLGGNTEAFF; V gene: TRBV28; D gene: NA; clone size: few; J gene: TRBJ1-1
CDR3 DNA: TGCGCCAGCAGCCCATTCCCCGGGAATGGAAACACCGGGGAGCTGTTTTTT; CDR3 protein: CASSPFPGNGNTGELFF; V gene: TRBV4-3; D gene: NA; clone size: NA; J gene: TRBJ2-2
CDR3 DNA: TGTGCCAGCAGTCGCGGGGGGGCGGGCAATGAGCAGTTCTTC; CDR3 protein: CASSRGGAGNEQFF; V gene: TRBV6-5; D gene: TRBD2; clone size: few; J gene: TRBJ2-1
CDR3 DNA: TGTGCCAGCAGCCGGACAGGGGATCAAGAGACCCAGTACTTC; CDR3 protein: CASSRTGDQETQYF; V gene: TRBV7-9; D gene: TRBD1; clone size: NA; J gene: TRBJ2-5
CDR3 DNA: TGTGCCAGCAGCCGTTTTACAGGGTATACGCAGTATTTT; CDR3 protein: CASSRFTGYTQYF; V gene: TRBV7-3; D gene: NA; clone size: few; J gene: TRBJ2-3
CDR3 DNA: TGTGCCAGCAGCCCTAGCACAGGGCCTACCTACGAGCAGTACTTC; CDR3 protein: CASSPSTGPTYEQYF; V gene: TRBV12-3/TRBV12-4; D gene: NA; clone size: NA; J gene: TRBJ2-7
CDR3 DNA: TGTGCCAGCAGCGTAGGTAGGGACAGGACCAATTCACCCCTCCACTTT; CDR3 protein: CASSVGRDRTNSPLHF; V gene: TRBV9; D gene: TRBD1; clone size: NA; J gene: TRBJ1-6
CDR3 DNA: TGTGCCAGCAGCTCCCCGCCACCGGGACTCGGCTCCTACAATGAGCAGTTCTTC; CDR3 protein: CASSSPPPGLGSYNEQFF; V gene: TRBV11-2; D gene: NA; clone size: NA; J gene: TRBJ2-1
CDR3 DNA: TGCAGCGTTGAACAAGACGGAGATACGCAGTATTTT; CDR3 protein: CSVEQDGDTQYF; V gene: TRBV29-1; D gene: NA; clone size: NA; J gene: TRBJ2-3
CDR3 DNA: TGTGCCAGCCGCTCTTCAGGGAATCAGCCCCAGCATTTT; CDR3 protein: CASRSSGNQPQHF; V gene: TRBV12-3/TRBV12-4; D gene: NA; clone size: few; J gene: TRBJ1-5
CDR3 DNA: TGTGCCAGCAGCTTATTCACAGATACGCAGTATTTT; CDR3 protein: CASSLFTDTQYF; V gene: TRBV11-2; D gene: NA; clone size: few; J gene: TRBJ2-3
CDR3 DNA: TGCGCCAGCAGCCCAGTAGGGGGGCTGGGAAATCAGCCCCAGCATTTT; CDR3 protein: CASSPVGGLGNQPQHF; V gene: TRBV4-1; D gene: NA; clone size: NA; J gene: TRBJ1-5
CDR3 DNA: TGTGCCAGCAGCGACCGGACTGGGGGCACAGATACGCAGTATTTT; CDR3 protein: CASSDRTGGTDTQYF; V gene: TRBV7-2; D gene: NA; clone size: few; J gene: TRBJ2-3
CDR3 DNA: TGTGCCAGCAGCTTAGGACTAGCGGGGGGATCACTGCCGCAGTATTTT; CDR3 protein: CASSLGLAGGSLPQYF; V gene: TRBV7-8; D gene: TRBD2; clone size: few; J gene: TRBJ2-3
CDR3 DNA: TGTGCCAGCAGCAGTTTACCGGGGGACACTGAAGCTTTCTTT; CDR3 protein: CASSSLPGDTEAFF; V gene: TRBV6-1; D gene: NA; clone size: NA; J gene: TRBJ1-1
CDR3 DNA: TGCGCCAGCGAGGAGGAAGCGGGGGGGAGTAATGAGCAGTTCTTC; CDR3 protein: CASEEEAGGSNEQFF; V gene: TRBV5-1; D gene: TRBD2; clone size: many; J gene: TRBJ2-1
CDR3 DNA: TGTGCCAGCAGTTACGTGGGGGTTGCCACAGATACGCAGTATTTT; CDR3 protein: CASSYVGVATDTQYF; V gene: TRBV6-5; D gene: NA; clone size: few; J gene: TRBJ2-3
CDR3 DNA: TGTGCCAGCAGCCCGAACTTGGACAGGGCCTATGGCTACACCTTC; CDR3 protein: CASSPNLDRAYGYTF; V gene: TRBV9; D gene: TRBD1; clone size: few; J gene: TRBJ1-2
CDR3 DNA: TGTGCCAGCAGTTACGCCGGGACAGATAGCAATCAGCCCCAGCATTTT; CDR3 protein: CASSYAGTDSNQPQHF; V gene: TRBV6-6; D gene: TRBD1; clone size: NA; J gene: TRBJ1-5
CDR3 DNA: TGTGCCAGCAGCACCGGCGGCAATGAGCAGTTCTTC; CDR3 protein: CASSTGGNEQFF; V gene: TRBV27; D gene: NA; clone size: NA; J gene: TRBJ2-1
CDR3 DNA: TGTGCCAGCAGCTTAGCGCTCGCAGGGGGTTTCACTGAAGCTTTCTTT; CDR3 protein: CASSLALAGGFTEAFF; V gene: TRBV7-2; D gene: TRBD1; clone size: few; J gene: TRBJ1-1
CDR3 DNA: TGTGCCAGCAGTTTAAAGATGGGGAACTATGGCTACACCTTC; CDR3 protein: CASSLKMGNYGYTF; V gene: TRBV27; D gene: NA; clone size: few; J gene: TRBJ1-2
CDR3 DNA: TGTGCCACCAGTGATCAGACTAGGAGTGACGGGGAGCTGTTTTTT; CDR3 protein: CATSDQTRSDGELFF; V gene: TRBV24-1; D gene: NA; clone size: NA; J gene: TRBJ2-2
CDR3 DNA: TGTGCCAGCAGCGCCGGGACTCATCGGGAGACCCAGTACTTC; CDR3 protein: CASSAGTHRETQYF; V gene: TRBV25-1; D gene: NA; clone size: NA; J gene: TRBJ2-5
CDR3 DNA: TGTGCCAGCGGGAGTACTGACAATGAGCAGTTCTTC; CDR3 protein: CASGSTDNEQFF; V gene: TRBV2; D gene: NA; clone size: few; J gene: TRBJ2-1
CDR3 DNA: TGTGCCAGCCGCCCGGGGGGCCAACAGCCCCAGCATTTT; CDR3 protein: CASRPGGQQPQHF; V gene: TRBV12-3/TRBV12-4; D gene: NA; clone size: NA; J gene: TRBJ1-5
CDR3 DNA: TGTGCCAGCAGCCTCCTCCGGGAGGGCACTGAAGCTTTCTTT; CDR3 protein: CASSLLREGTEAFF; V gene: TRBV7-2; D gene: NA; clone size: NA; J gene: TRBJ1-1
CDR3 DNA: TGTGCCAGCGGACTTAGAGACTACAATGAGCAGTTCTTC; CDR3 protein: CASGLRDYNEQFF; V gene: TRBV11-2; D gene: NA; clone size: NA; J gene: TRBJ2-1
CDR3 DNA: TGTGCCTGGGGACTGACGAACACTGAAGCTTTCTTT; CDR3 protein: CAWGLTNTEAFF; V gene: TRBV30; D gene: NA; clone size: few; J gene: TRBJ1-1
CDR3 DNA: TGCGCCAGCAGAGAGGGATACACAGATACGCAGTATTTT; CDR3 protein: CASREGYTDTQYF; V gene: TRBV5-1; D gene: NA; clone size: many; J gene: TRBJ2-3
CDR3 DNA: TGTGCCACCAGTGATTCGCCCGGCGGAGATGGCTACACCTTC; CDR3 protein: CATSDSPGGDGYTF; V gene: TRBV24-1; D gene: NA; clone size: few; J gene: TRBJ1-2
CDR3 DNA: TGCGCCAGCAGCTTTGACGGGGACAATGGCTATGGCTACACCTTC; CDR3 protein: CASSFDGDNGYGYTF; V gene: TRBV5-1; D gene: NA; clone size: few; J gene: TRBJ1-2
CDR3 DNA: TGTGCCAGCAGCGTTACAGGGGAAGCTCAGCCCCAGCATTTT; CDR3 protein: CASSVTGEAQPQHF; V gene: TRBV6-2/TRBV6-3; D gene: TRBD1; clone size: NA; J gene: TRBJ1-5
CDR3 DNA: TGTGCCAGCAGCTTACCGACTAGCGGGGGGGTAGATACGCAGTATTTT; CDR3 protein: CASSLPTSGGVDTQYF; V gene: TRBV5-4; D gene: TRBD2; clone size: NA; J gene: TRBJ2-3
CDR3 DNA: TGTGCCAGCAAGGAGAATCAGGGGGCTCTTCAAGAGACCCAGTACTTC; CDR3 protein: CASKENQGALQETQYF; V gene: TRBV27; D gene: TRBD1; clone size: NA; J gene: TRBJ2-5